These 24 T cell receptor beta chains originate from one sample sequenced in a study of control samples from healthy donors and cancer patients. Only in-frame clones appear in the TCRdb table, and some are missing; sequencing was by immunoSEQ multiplex PCR. The sample records over 200,000 clones, more than 65% being singletons. The sequencing sample was made of PBMCs. The origin of the receptors is a woman aged 55-69 years with lung cancer.

The J gene is TRBJ1-2, the V gene TRBV28, with 10 bases that match TRBD1. J lost 8 bases, V lost 6 bases, and 12 bases had no gene match. The germline CDR1 and CDR2 sequences are MDHEN and SYDVKM. This CDR3 is built from 15 residues. The CDR3 sequence is CASSSGTGVIAGYTF. CDR3 nucleotide sequence: TGTGCCAGCAGCTCCGGGACAGGGGTCATCGCCGGCTACACCTTC.

The chain is built from TRBV5-4 and TRBJ2-7, with 9 positions matching TRBD2. J was trimmed by 0 bases and V by 0 bases; bases with no gene match: 7. CDR1 is SGHNT and CDR2 is YYREEE in the germline V gene (reference sequence). The CDR3 is 17 amino acids. The CDR3 protein is CASSLAPAGGSSYEQYF. The CDR3 coding sequence is TGTGCCAGCAGCTTGGCCCCGGCGGGAGGGAGCTCCTACGAGCAGTACTTC.

J is TRBJ1-4 and V is TRBV16; D is uncertain. Germline loops: CDR1 KGHSY, CDR2 FQNENV. The CDR3 has 15 amino acids. Trimming stripped 4 bases from V and 0 bases from J, with 9 bases between. CDR3 DNA sequence: TGTGCCAGCAGCCCCATCACAGCAACTAATGAAAAACTGTTTTTT. Protein product: CASSPITATNEKLFF. Complete variable domain (other parts from reference TRBV16 and TRBJ1-4): GEEVAQTPKHLVRGEGQKAKLYCAPIKGHSYVFWYQQVLKNEFKFLISFQNENVFDETGMPKERFSAKCLPNSPCSLEIQATKLEDSAVYFCASSPITATNEKLFFGSGTQLSVL.

The CDR3 reads CASSLTGGIVGNTIYF. CDR3 bases: TGTGCCAGCAGCCTGACAGGGGGGATTGTTGGAAACACCATATATTTT. The V call is TRBV5-5, the J call TRBJ1-3, with TRBD1 matching 9 bases. The CDR3 sequence is 16 residues long. After removal of 4 bases from V and 3 bases from J, the junction contained 8 bases not matched to a gene. Germline V gene sequence: CDR1 SGHKS, CDR2 YYEKEE (reference sequence).

This clone was counted many times. The chain uses TRBV27 and TRBJ1-2, with D tentatively TRBD1 (5 bases). This CDR3 has 14 amino acids. Trimming left V 6 bases short and J 8 bases short, with 19 bases between. Germline V gene sequence: CDR1 MNHEY, CDR2 SMNVEV (reference sequence). CDR3 protein: CASSPLRGQYGYTF. In DNA form, the CDR3 reads TGTGCCAGCAGCCCTCTGAGGGGTCAGTACGGCTACACCTTC.

J is TRBJ2-5 and V is TRBV10-3, with 11 bases fitting TRBD2. Per germline, CDR1 ENHRY and CDR2 SYGVKD. Germline trimming cut 10 bases from V and 1 base from J; bases unmatched to any gene: 2. The CDR3 is 13 amino acids. The DNA for the CDR3 is TGTGCCACCGGACTAGCGGGCCAAGAGACCCAGTACTTC. It is translated as CATGLAGQETQYF.

This clone was found a few times. The rearrangement uses TRBV7-9 and TRBJ1-3, with TRBD1 as a possible D gene (6 bases). CDR1 is SEHNR and CDR2 is FQNEAQ in the germline V gene (reference sequence). Trimming stripped 0 bases from V and 5 bases from J, with 11 bases between. CDR3 length equals 15 residues. The DNA for the CDR3 is TGTGCCAGCAGCTTAGCGGGGGCCGTGCGAAACACCATATATTTT. Translating gives CASSLAGAVRNTIYF.

The chain couples TRBV3-1 (or the pseudogene TRBV3-2) to TRBJ2-5; D is possibly TRBD1 or TRBD2 (5 bases each). Between the trimmed V and J ends, which lost 4 bases and 5 bases, there was a span of 11 bases. CDR1 LGHDT and CDR2 YNNKEL come from the germline V gene (reference sequence). The CDR3 has 13 residues. The CDR3 reads CASSLGAEETQYF. The CDR3 DNA reads as TGTGCCAGCAGCCTCGGGGCTGAGGAGACCCAGTACTTC.

This clone was seen more than once but under ten times. The chain has TRBV5-1 and TRBJ2-3, with 9 bases identical to TRBD1. The CDR3 loop spans 15 amino acids. CDR1 SGHRS and CDR2 YFSETQ come from the germline V gene. Trimming cost V 4 bases and J 6 bases; bases outside gene matches: 9. Here the CDR3 DNA reads TGCGCCAGCAGCACCGGGACAGGGAGTGGGGATACGCAGTATTTT. Translated, it gives CASSTGTGSGDTQYF.

The chain couples TRBV2 to TRBJ1-4, with D uncertain. This CDR3 contains 12 residues. Germline CDR1 and CDR2: SNHLY and FYNNEI. V lost 1 base and J 6 bases, leaving 3 bases between the germline ends. The CDR3 DNA reads as TGTGCCAGCAGTGAAGGCTATGAAAAACTGTTTTTT. Translating it yields CASSEGYEKLFF.

The chain recombines TRBV28 with TRBJ1-2; D gene ambiguous. This CDR3 spans 15 amino acids. From germline, CDR1 is MDHEN and CDR2 SYDVKM. Trimming removed 7 bases from V and 0 bases from J, with 15 bases in between. DNA for the CDR3: TGTGCCAGCACCCAAGGGCAGTATGCTAACTATGGCTACACCTTC. The encoded protein is CASTQGQYANYGYTF.

The chain employs TRBV2 and TRBJ1-4, with 11 bases identical to TRBD1. CDR1 and CDR2 from the germline V gene are SNHLY and FYNNEI. This CDR3 has 14 residues. Trimming took 6 bases from V and 7 from J; bases not matched to a gene: 4. CDR3 DNA sequence: TGTGCCAGCAGCGGGGACAGGGGGGCTGAAAAACTGTTTTTT. Translated, it gives CASSGDRGAEKLFF.

The chain joins TRBV4-1 to TRBJ2-1; D is possibly TRBD1 (6 bases). Germline V lookup: CDR1 MGHRA, CDR2 YSYEKL. Trimming shortened V by 4 bases and J by 8 bases, and 18 bases separated the two germline ends. The CDR3 length is 15 residues. CDR3 nucleotide sequence: TGCGCCAGCAGCCCACCCGGGGCGGCAGGGGATGAGCAGTTCTTC. It translates to CASSPPGAAGDEQFF.

The rearrangement uses TRBV11-2 and TRBJ1-4; 7 nucleotides match TRBD1. The junction had 11 bases not matched to a gene; V was cut back by 5 bases and J by 5 bases. CDR3 length: 16 amino acids. CDR1 is SGHAT and CDR2 is FQNNGV in the germline V gene. CDR3 sequence (DNA): TGTGCCAGCAGCCTCCTCGGGAGGGGGCTGAATGAAAAACTGTTTTTT. This translates into CASSLLGRGLNEKLFF. The full variable domain, rest sourced from reference TRBV11-2 and TRBJ1-4, is EAGVAQSPRYKIIEKRQSVAFWCNPISGHATLYWYQQILGQGPKLLIQFQNNGVVDDSQLPKDRFSAERLKGVDSTLKIQPAKLEDSAVYLCASSLLGRGLNEKLFFGSGTQLSVL.

V is TRBV5-1 and J is TRBJ1-4, with 7 bases matching TRBD1. V shed 5 bases, J shed 3 bases, and the junction held 7 bases outside the gene matches. The CDR3 runs to 15 residues. Looked up from germline, CDR1 is SGHRS and CDR2 is YFSETQ. CDR3: CASSSQGGPNEKLFF. Here the CDR3 DNA reads TGCGCCAGCAGTTCACAAGGGGGCCCTAATGAAAAACTGTTTTTT.

This clone was recorded a few times. The chain joins TRBV3-1 (or the pseudogene TRBV3-2) to TRBJ1-6; TRBD1 matches 9 bases. CDR3 size: 15 residues. V was pared by 3 bases and J by 7 bases, with 4 bases of the junction left unmatched. CDR1 and CDR2 from the germline V gene are LGHDT and YNNKEL (reference sequence). The CDR3 DNA reads TGTGCCAGCAGCCAGCAGGGACAGGGAAATTCACCCCTCCACTTT. Translating it yields CASSQQGQGNSPLHF.

The CDR3 region has the DNA TGTGCCAGCACCCTACTGACAGGGCGTGGAGTCGTAGCTTTCTTT. Amino acid sequence: CASTLLTGRGVVAFF. This chain connects TRBV25-1 to TRBJ1-1; 7 positions match TRBD1. The CDR3 consists of 15 residues. V gave up 7 bases and J gave up 10 bases; unmatched junction bases: 18. CDR1 and CDR2 (germline): MGHDK, SYGVNS. Full variable domain (remainder filled in from reference TRBV25-1 and TRBJ1-1): EADIYQTPRYLVIGTGKKITLECSQTMGHDKMYWYQQDPGMELHLIHYSYGVNSTEKGDLSSESTVSRIRTEHFPLTLESARPSHTSQYLCASTLLTGRGVVAFFGQGTRLTVV.

The chain recombines TRBV7-2 with TRBJ2-7, with D perhaps given as TRBD1 or TRBD2 (7 bases each). This CDR3 has 15 amino acids. V was shortened by 5 bases and J by 4 bases, with 18 bases between the two germline ends. CDR1 SGHTA and CDR2 FQGNSA come from the germline V gene. CDR3 region: CASSPSGGEVYEQYF. Here the CDR3 DNA reads TGTGCCAGCAGCCCCTCAGGGGGGGAGGTTTACGAGCAGTACTTC.

V and J are TRBV5-4 and TRBJ2-7; 11 bases fit TRBD2. Germline CDR1 SGHNT, CDR2 YYREEE (reference sequence). The CDR3 is made up of 16 amino acids. Trimming took 4 bases from V and 2 from J; bases not matched to a gene: 8. CDR3 nucleotides: TGTGCCAGCAGCACACGCGGGACTAGCGGTACCTACGAGCAGTACTTC. This gives the protein CASSTRGTSGTYEQYF.

This clone was counted ten times or more. The V call is TRBV15, the J call TRBJ2-7, with D tentatively TRBD2 (6 bases). The CDR3 runs 15 residues. Germline V CDR1 and CDR2: LNHNV, YYDKDF (reference sequence). V lost 3 bases, J lost 5 bases, and 17 bases lay in between. This CDR3 is CATSSRAAGFDEQYF. CDR3 bases: TGTGCCACCAGCAGTCGCGCCGCGGGGTTCGACGAGCAGTACTTC.

The rearrangement links TRBV10-1 to TRBJ2-1; 9 bases fit TRBD2. Germline V CDR1 and CDR2: WNHNN, SYGVQD (reference sequence). The CDR3 has 18 amino acids. The V segment lost 3 bases and the J segment 4 bases; nucleotides outside the gene matches: 13. CDR3 in amino acids: CASSDQRASGGPYNEQFF. The CDR3 DNA follows: TGCGCCAGCAGTGACCAAAGAGCCAGCGGGGGGCCTTACAATGAGCAGTTCTTC.

This CDR3 is CASSDPGHPSGNTIYF. CDR3 sequence (DNA): TGTGCCAGCAGTGACCCGGGACACCCCTCTGGAAACACCATATATTTT. This sequence joins TRBV6-1 and TRBJ1-3; tentative D call: TRBD1 (6 bases). The CDR3 has 16 residues. V gave up 3 bases and J gave up 0 bases, with 12 bases separating them. Germline CDR1 reads MNHNS; CDR2 reads SASEGT.

CDR3 nucleotide sequence: TGTGCCAGCAGGACGGGACTAGCGATGACGCGGGAGCTGTTTTTT. It yields the protein CASRTGLAMTRELFF. The V and J genes are TRBV6-5 and TRBJ2-2; 10 bases line up with TRBD2. Trimming removed 6 bases from V and 9 bases from J; junction bases left unmatched: 10. The CDR3 has 15 amino acids. The germline V gene has CDR1 MNHEY and CDR2 SVGAGI.

The chain has TRBV29-1 and TRBJ2-5; 10 nucleotides align to TRBD2. CDR1 SQVTM and CDR2 ANQGSEA come from the germline V gene. Trimming at V came to 3 bases and at J to 4 bases, leaving 5 bases not matched to a gene. The CDR3 has 14 residues. The CDR3 coding sequence is TGCAGCGTTGACTGGCTAGCGGGGGTAGAGACCCAGTACTTC. Its translation: CSVDWLAGVETQYF.